What follows are 19 T cell receptor beta chains derived from one specimen sequenced in a study of monozygotic twins with inflammatory bowel disease. Reprocessing the 5' RACE reads, TCRdb reports a single entry for every CDR3 protein and omits DNA. The sample holds 330,000 or so distinct CDR3 sequences. Sequencing was carried out using blood. The receptor source for this set is a human donor with ulcerative colitis or Crohn's disease, or a healthy co-twin of an affected twin (not recorded which).

CDR3 loop: CASSPLGQGASTGELFF. The genes are TRBV7-9 and TRBJ2-2; TCRdb's D call, TRBD1, is unchecked because there is no DNA. The CDR3 loop spans 17 amino acids. Germline V gene sequence: CDR1 SEHNR, CDR2 FQNEAQ (reference sequence).

The V call is TRBV5-1, the J call TRBJ2-4. The CDR3 extends over 17 amino acids. The V gene's germline CDR1 is SGHRS and CDR2 YFSETQ. The CDR3 spells CASSLYTDGLAKNIQYF. Looking up the rest from reference TRBV5-1 and TRBJ2-4 gives the full variable domain: KAGVTQTPRYLIKTRGQQVTLSCSPISGHRSVSWYQQTPGQGLQFLFEYFSETQRNKGNFPGRFSGRQFSNSRSEMNVSTLELGDSALYLCASSLYTDGLAKNIQYFGAGTRLSVL.

The V call is TRBV4-2, the J call TRBJ2-2; TCRdb proposes TRBD2, but this gene call is untestable without DNA. The germline V gene has CDR1 LGHNA and CDR2 YNFKEQ. The CDR3 has 21 residues. This chain's CDR3 is CASSQASAPTSGMGSGGELFF.

V is TRBV5-1 and J is TRBJ2-2. This CDR3 has 16 amino acids. Looked up from germline, CDR1 is SGHRS and CDR2 is YFSETQ. CDR3 amino acids: CASSLTDGFNTGELFF.

V and J are TRBV30 and TRBJ2-1; lacking DNA, the TRBD2 call made by TCRdb goes unchecked. This CDR3 contains 14 residues. Per germline, CDR1 GTSNPN and CDR2 SVGIG (reference sequence). CDR3 loop: CAWSVREAYNEQFF. Complete variable domain (other parts from reference TRBV30 and TRBJ2-1): SQTIHQWPATLVQPVGSPLSLECTVEGTSNPNLYWYRQAAGRGLQLLFYSVGIGQISSEVPQNLSASRPQDRQFILSSKKLLLSDSGFYLCAWSVREAYNEQFFGPGTRLTVL.

This sequence joins TRBV27 and TRBJ1-5; with no DNA, the TCRdb D assignment of TRBD1 cannot be verified. The CDR3 consists of 14 residues. From germline, CDR1 is MNHEY and CDR2 SMNVEV (reference sequence). CDR3 sequence: CASSLRGTNQPQHF.

The chain carries TRBV5-1 and TRBJ2-7; there is no DNA to check the TCRdb D call of TRBD1. The CDR3 contains 14 residues. Germline assignment: CDR1 SGHRS and CDR2 YFSETQ. The CDR3 region is CASSLGGQGNEQYF.

J is TRBJ2-3 and V is TRBV27; TCRdb outputs TRBD1, but without DNA this stays unchecked. The CDR3 has 14 amino acids. Germline V CDR1 and CDR2: MNHEY, SMNVEV (reference sequence). CDR3: CASSLTGFPDTQYF.

The rearrangement joins TRBV10-3 to TRBJ2-7. This CDR3 contains 12 residues. CDR1 is ENHRY and CDR2 is SYGVKD in the germline V gene. The chain's CDR3 is CAISETGYEQYF.

CDR3 amino acids: CAWSYPGGEGNEQFF. The chain couples TRBV30 to TRBJ2-1; TCRdb's D call, TRBD1, is unchecked because there is no DNA. The CDR3 is 15 residues long. Germline CDR1 GTSNPN, CDR2 SVGIG (reference sequence).

The rearrangement joins TRBV28 to TRBJ1-5; the D call from TCRdb, TRBD1, cannot be confirmed without DNA. This CDR3 region has 14 residues. Per germline, CDR1 MDHEN and CDR2 SYDVKM. This CDR3 is CASKPGPLNQPQHF.

The chain joins TRBV18 to TRBJ1-1; TCRdb proposes TRBD1, but this gene call is untestable without DNA. Germline-derived CDR1 and CDR2 are KGHSH and LQKENI. This CDR3 is 13 amino acids long. This CDR3 is CASSDTRGDVAFF.

The chain is built from TRBV30 and TRBJ2-2; TCRdb's D call, TRBD1, is unchecked because there is no DNA. Germline CDR1 GTSNPN, CDR2 SVGIG (reference sequence). This CDR3 region has 14 residues. CDR3 region: CAWSGIRETGELFF.

V gene TRBV27 combines with J gene TRBJ2-4. There are 15 residues in the CDR3. CDR1 and CDR2 from the germline V gene are MNHEY and SMNVEV (reference sequence). The CDR3 loop reads CASSLAGRPWNIQYF.

Here the CDR3 reads CASSADSAGGNEQFF. The chain has TRBV9 and TRBJ2-1; checking the TCRdb D call of TRBD1 is not possible without DNA. Germline V gives CDR1 SGDLS, CDR2 YYNGEE. CDR3 size: 15 residues.

The chain combines TRBV28 with TRBJ1-5; the TRBD1 assignment by TCRdb is unverifiable without DNA. The CDR3 runs 15 residues. CDR1 is MDHEN, CDR2 SYDVKM, per germline. The CDR3 spells CASSARGRSNQPQHF.

The chain has TRBV6-2 or TRBV6-3 and TRBJ2-5; TCRdb reports TRBD2, a call that lacks DNA to check it against. This CDR3 contains 16 residues. Germline-derived CDR1 and CDR2 are MNHEY and SVGEGT. The CDR3 loop is CASSYFGTSAQETQYF.

This chain uses TRBV7-2 with TRBJ1-4; there is no DNA to check the TCRdb D call of TRBD1. Germline loops: CDR1 SGHTA, CDR2 FQGNSA. The CDR3 length is 15 residues. The CDR3 loop reads CASSPLRDSREKLFF.

The chain employs TRBV5-5 and TRBJ2-5; absent DNA, TCRdb's TRBD1 call cannot be checked. This CDR3 is 14 amino acids long. Germline V CDR1 and CDR2: SGHKS, YYEKEE (reference sequence). The CDR3 here is CASGWEGGQETQYF.